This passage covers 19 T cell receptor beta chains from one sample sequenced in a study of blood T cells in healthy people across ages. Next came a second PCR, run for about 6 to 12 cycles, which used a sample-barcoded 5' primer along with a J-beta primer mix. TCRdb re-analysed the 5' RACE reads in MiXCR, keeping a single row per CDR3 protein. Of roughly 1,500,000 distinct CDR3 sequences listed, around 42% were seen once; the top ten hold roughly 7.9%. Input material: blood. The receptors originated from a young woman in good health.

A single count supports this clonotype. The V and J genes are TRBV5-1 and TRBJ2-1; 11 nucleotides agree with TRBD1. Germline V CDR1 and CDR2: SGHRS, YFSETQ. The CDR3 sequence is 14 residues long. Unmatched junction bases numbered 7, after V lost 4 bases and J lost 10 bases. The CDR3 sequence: CASSDGTGGGEQFF. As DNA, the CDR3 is TGCGCCAGCAGCGACGGGACAGGGGGAGGGGAGCAGTTCTTC.

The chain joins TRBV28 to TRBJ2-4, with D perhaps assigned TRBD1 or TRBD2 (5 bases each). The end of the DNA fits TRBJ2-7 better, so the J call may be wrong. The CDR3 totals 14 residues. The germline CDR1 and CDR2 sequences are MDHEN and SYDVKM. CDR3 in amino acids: CASSRIWGSYEQYF. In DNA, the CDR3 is TGTGCCAGCAGCAGGATATGGGGGTCCTACGAGCAGTACTTC.

The CDR3 protein is CASTGQGPTQPQHF. CDR3 coding DNA: TGTGCCAGCACCGGACAGGGACCAACTCAGCCCCAGCATTTT. The rearrangement links TRBV2 to TRBJ1-5; 8 bases align to TRBD1. Per the germline V gene, CDR1 is SNHLY and CDR2 is FYNNEI. This CDR3 region has 14 residues. V lost 7 bases to trimming and J lost 6 bases; unmatched junction nucleotides: 8.

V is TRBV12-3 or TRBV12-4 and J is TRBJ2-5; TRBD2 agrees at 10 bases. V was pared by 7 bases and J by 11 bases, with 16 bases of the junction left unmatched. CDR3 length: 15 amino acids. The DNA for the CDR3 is TGTGCCAGCACCCTTAGCGGGGGGCCGAACAATGAGCAGTACTTC. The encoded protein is CASTLSGGPNNEQYF.

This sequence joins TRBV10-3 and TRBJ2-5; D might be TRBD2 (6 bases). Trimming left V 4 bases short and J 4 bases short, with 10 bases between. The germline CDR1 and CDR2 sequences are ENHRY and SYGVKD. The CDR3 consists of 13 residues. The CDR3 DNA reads TGTGCCATCAGTGTTGGGGGGAGAGAGACCCAGTACTTC. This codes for CAISVGGRETQYF.

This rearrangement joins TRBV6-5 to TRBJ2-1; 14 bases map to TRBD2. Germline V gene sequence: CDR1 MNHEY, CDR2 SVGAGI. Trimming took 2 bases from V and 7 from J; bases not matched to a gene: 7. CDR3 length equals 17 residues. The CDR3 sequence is CASSYPGLAGVENEQFF. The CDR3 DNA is TGTGCCAGCAGTTACCCGGGACTAGCGGGAGTGGAGAATGAGCAGTTCTTC.

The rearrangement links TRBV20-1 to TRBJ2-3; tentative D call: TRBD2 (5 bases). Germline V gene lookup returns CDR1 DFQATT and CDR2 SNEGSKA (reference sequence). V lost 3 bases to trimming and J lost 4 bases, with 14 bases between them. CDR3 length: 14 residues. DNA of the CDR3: TGCAGTGCTAGGAAGGCCGCGGGCCCAGATACGCAGTATTTT. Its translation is CSARKAAGPDTQYF.

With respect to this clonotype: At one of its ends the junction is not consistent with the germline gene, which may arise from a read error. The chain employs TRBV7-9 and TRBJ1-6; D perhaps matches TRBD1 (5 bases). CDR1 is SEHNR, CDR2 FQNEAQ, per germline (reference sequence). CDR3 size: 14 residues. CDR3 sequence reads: CAGREEAYNSPLHF. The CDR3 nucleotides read TGTGCCGGCAGGGAGGAGGCATATAATTCACCCCTCCACTTT.

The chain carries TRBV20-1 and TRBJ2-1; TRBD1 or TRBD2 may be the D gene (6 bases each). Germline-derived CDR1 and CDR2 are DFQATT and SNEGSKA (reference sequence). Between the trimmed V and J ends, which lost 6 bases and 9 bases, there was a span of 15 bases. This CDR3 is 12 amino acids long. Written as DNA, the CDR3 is TGCAGTGCACCGGGGGCCTGGGGTGAGCAGTTCTTC. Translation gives CSAPGAWGEQFF.

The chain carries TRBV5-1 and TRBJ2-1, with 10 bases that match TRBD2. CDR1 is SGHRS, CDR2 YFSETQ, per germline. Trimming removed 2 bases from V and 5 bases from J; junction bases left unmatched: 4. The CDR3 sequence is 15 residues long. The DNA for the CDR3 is TGCGCCAGCAGCTTCGGACTAGCGGCCAACAATGAGCAGTTCTTC. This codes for CASSFGLAANNEQFF.

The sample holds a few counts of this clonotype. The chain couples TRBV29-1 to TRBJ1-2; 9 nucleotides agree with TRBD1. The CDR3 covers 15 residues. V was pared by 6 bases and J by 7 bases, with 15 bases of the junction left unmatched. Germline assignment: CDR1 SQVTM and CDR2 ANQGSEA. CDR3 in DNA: TGCAGCGTCCAGCCCTTACAGGGGGCGATTAGTGGCTACACCTTC. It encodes CSVQPLQGAISGYTF.

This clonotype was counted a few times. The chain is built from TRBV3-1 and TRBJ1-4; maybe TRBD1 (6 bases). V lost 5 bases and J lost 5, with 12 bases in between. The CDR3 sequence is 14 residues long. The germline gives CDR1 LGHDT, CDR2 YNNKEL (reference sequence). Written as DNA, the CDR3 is TGTGCCAGCAGCAGGGACATCGGGAATGAAAAACTGTTTTTT. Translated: CASSRDIGNEKLFF.

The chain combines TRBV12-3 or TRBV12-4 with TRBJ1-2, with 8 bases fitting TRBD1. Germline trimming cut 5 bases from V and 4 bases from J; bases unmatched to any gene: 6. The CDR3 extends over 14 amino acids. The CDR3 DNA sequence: TGTGCCAGCAGTGTGGGACAGGTGATCTATGGCTACACCTTC. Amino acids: CASSVGQVIYGYTF.

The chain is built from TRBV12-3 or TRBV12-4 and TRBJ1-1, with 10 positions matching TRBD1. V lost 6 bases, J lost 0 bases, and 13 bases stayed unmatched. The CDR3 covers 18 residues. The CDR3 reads CASSKTSGTGVLNTEAFF. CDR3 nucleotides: TGTGCCAGCAGCAAGACTTCCGGGACAGGGGTCCTGAACACTGAAGCTTTCTTT.

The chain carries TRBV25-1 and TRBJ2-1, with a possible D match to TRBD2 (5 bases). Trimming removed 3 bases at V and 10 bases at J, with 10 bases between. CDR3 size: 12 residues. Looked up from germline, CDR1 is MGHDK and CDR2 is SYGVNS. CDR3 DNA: TGTGCCAGCAGTGATCCCCAGCGGGAGCAGTTCTTC. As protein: CASSDPQREQFF. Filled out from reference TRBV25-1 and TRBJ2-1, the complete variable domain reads EADIYQTPRYLVIGTGKKITLECSQTMGHDKMYWYQQDPGMELHLIHYSYGVNSTEKGDLSSESTVSRIRTEHFPLTLESARPSHTSQYLCASSDPQREQFFGPGTRLTVL.

CDR3 protein: CASSKLAGGGNNEQFF. CDR3 in DNA: TGTGCCAGCAGCAAACTAGCGGGGGGTGGAAACAATGAGCAGTTCTTC. The chain employs TRBV7-3 and TRBJ2-1, with TRBD2 matching over 12 bases. V was clipped by 5 bases and J by 5 bases; unmatched bases: 7. Germline CDR1 and CDR2: SGHTA and FQGTGA. The CDR3 covers 16 residues. The full variable domain, completed using reference TRBV7-3 and TRBJ2-1, is GAGVSQTPSNKVTEKGKYVELRCDPISGHTALYWYRQSLGQGPEFLIYFQGTGAADDSGLPNDRFFAVRPEGSVSTLKIQRTERGDSAVYLCASSKLAGGGNNEQFFGPGTRLTVL.

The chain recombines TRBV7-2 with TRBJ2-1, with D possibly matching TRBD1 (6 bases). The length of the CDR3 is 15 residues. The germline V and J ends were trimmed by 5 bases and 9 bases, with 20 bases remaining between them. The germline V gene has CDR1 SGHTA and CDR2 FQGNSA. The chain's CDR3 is CASSPSFGRGPEQFF. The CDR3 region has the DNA TGTGCCAGCAGCCCTAGCTTTGGCAGGGGTCCTGAGCAGTTCTTC.

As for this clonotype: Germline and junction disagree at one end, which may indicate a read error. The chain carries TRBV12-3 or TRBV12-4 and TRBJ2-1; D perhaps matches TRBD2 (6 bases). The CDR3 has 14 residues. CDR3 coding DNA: TGTGCCAGCAGTCTAGCGAGGCAACTCGATGAGCAGTTCTTC. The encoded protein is CASSLARQLDEQFF.

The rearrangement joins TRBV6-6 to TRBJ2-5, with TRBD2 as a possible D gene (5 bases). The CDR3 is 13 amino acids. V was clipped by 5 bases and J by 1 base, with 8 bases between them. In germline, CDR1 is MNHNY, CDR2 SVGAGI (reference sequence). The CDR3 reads CASSPDFQETQYF. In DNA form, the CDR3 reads TGTGCCAGCAGTCCGGACTTCCAAGAGACCCAGTACTTC.